This T cell receptor (beta chain) was recorded in a study of lymphopenia after photon versus proton radiotherapy. The study, taken as a whole, reports: Better survival with proton therapy was suggested as possible, not demonstrated. Post-nadir TCR diversity decline inversely tracked overall survival among those who died. Oligoclonal CD8+ Temra expansion after nadir drove photon patients' diversity drop. Photon-treated patients lost naive T cells and TCR diversity; proton-treated stayed stable.

Details on this clone: Its antigen remains unidentified.

Looked up from germline, CDR1 is MNHEY and CDR2 is SMNVEV (reference sequence). Unmatched junction bases numbered 19, after V lost 7 bases and J lost 4 bases. This CDR3 has 17 amino acids. Sequenced by immunoSEQ multiplex PCR; TCRdb stores in-frame clones only, minus some. This table has around 64,000 clones, 87% appearing once. The chain uses TRBV27 and TRBJ2-7; TRBD2 matches 7 bases. The sequence was obtained from a man older than 75 with esophageal cancer. The specimen was peripheral blood, collected from a patient treated with proton-based radiotherapy. CDR3 nucleotides: TGTGCCAGCAAACCACAATTACTAAGCGGGGTCGGGTACGAGCAGTACTTC. Amino acid sequence: CASKPQLLSGVGYEQYF.